This T cell receptor (beta chain) was identified during a study of shared clonotypes between healthy human individuals. Turning to the study itself: Three plates each covered CD4 naive and memory; CD8 naive two, CD8 memory one. Study conclusions and caveats: Compared with memory subsets, naive subsets generally had larger estimated richness. Sharing across several donors was seen in 4% to 6.5% of naive CD4 clonotypes.

This CDR3 contains 15 residues. Deletions cut 4 bases from V and 7 bases from J, with 20 bases between. From germline, CDR1 is SGDLS and CDR2 YYNGEE. In the CD4+ fraction, cells were divided into CD45RA+ naive and CD45RA-negative memory subsets. Of note for this clone: Its antigen remains unidentified.

Here immunoSEQ multiplex PCR was the method, and the copy in TCRdb shows in-frame clones only, minus some. This table holds 2,500,000 or so clones, approximately 93% found once. This clonotype was obtained from a man aged 18-30 years in good health. Some clones in this sample may be carry-over from other donors' samples. The chain combines TRBV9 with TRBJ1-2; maybe TRBD1 (5 bases). The material sequenced was naive CD4+ T cells from PBMCs. Subset: CD45RA+ positively selected. The CDR3: CASSPLITGAGGYTF. CDR3 DNA: TGTGCCAGCAGCCCACTGATTACAGGAGCCGGTGGCTACACCTTC.